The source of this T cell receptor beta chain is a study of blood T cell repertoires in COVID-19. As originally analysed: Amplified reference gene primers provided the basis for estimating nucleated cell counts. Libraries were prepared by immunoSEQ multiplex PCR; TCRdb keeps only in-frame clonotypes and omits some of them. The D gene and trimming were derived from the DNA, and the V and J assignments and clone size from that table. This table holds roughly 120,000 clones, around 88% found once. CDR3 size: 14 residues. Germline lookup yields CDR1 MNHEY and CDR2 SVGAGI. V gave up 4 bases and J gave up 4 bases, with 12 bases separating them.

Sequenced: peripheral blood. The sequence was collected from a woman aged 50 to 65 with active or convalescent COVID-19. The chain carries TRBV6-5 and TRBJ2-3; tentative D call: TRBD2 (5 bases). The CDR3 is CASSSHREADTQYF. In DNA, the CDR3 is TGTGCCAGCAGTTCCCACCGGGAAGCAGATACGCAGTATTTT.